This T cell receptor beta chain was retrieved from a study of control samples from healthy donors and cancer patients. TCRdb's table, derived via immunoSEQ multiplex PCR, lists solely in-frame clones and lacks some. The sample contains 160,000 or so clones, roughly 94% of which appear only once. This receptor was identified in a woman between 40 and 55 years old in good health. The sequencing sample was made of blood.

CDR3 loop: CASSLLGPGAYNEQFF. The CDR3, as DNA: TGTGCCAGCAGCTTATTGGGGCCCGGCGCCTACAATGAGCAGTTCTTC. V gene TRBV5-6 combines with J gene TRBJ2-1; D is possibly TRBD1 (5 bases). V was shortened by 2 bases and J by 2 bases, with 14 bases between the two germline ends. CDR1 and CDR2 from the germline V gene are SGHDT and YYEEEE. This CDR3 spans 16 amino acids. The full variable domain, in which reference TRBV5-6 and TRBJ2-1 provide the parts outside the CDR3, is DAGVTQSPTHLIKTRGQQVTLRCSPKSGHDTVSWYQQALGQGPQFIFQYYEEEERQRGNFPDRFSGHQFPNYSSELNVNALLLGDSALYLCASSLLGPGAYNEQFFGPGTRLTVL.